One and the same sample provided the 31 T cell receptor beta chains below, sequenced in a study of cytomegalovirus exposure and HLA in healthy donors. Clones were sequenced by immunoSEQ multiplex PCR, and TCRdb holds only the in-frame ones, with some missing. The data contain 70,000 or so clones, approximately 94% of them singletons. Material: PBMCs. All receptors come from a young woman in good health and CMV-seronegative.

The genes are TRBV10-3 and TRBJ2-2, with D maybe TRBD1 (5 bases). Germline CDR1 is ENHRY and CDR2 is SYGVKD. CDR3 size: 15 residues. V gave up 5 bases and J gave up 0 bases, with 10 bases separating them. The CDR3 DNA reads TGTGCCATCAGTAGCGACAGACCGAACACCGGGGAGCTGTTTTTT. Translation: CAISSDRPNTGELFF.

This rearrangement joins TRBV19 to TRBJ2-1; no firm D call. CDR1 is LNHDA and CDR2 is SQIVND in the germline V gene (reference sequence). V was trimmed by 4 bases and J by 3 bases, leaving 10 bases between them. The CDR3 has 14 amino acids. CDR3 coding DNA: TGTGCCAGTAGTAACACGCGGCTCTACAATGAGCAGTTCTTC. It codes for CASSNTRLYNEQFF.

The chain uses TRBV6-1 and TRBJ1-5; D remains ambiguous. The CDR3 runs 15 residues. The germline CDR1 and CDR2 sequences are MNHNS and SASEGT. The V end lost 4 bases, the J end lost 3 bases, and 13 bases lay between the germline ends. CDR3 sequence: CASSGQETSNQPQHF. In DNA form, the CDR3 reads TGTGCCAGCAGTGGACAAGAAACCTCCAATCAGCCCCAGCATTTT.

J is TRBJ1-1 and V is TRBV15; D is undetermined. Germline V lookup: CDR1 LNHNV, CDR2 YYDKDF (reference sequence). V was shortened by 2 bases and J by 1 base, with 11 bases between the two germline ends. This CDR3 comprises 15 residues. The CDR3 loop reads CATSRPGLRNTEAFF. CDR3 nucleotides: TGTGCCACCAGCAGACCAGGACTTAGGAACACTGAAGCTTTCTTT. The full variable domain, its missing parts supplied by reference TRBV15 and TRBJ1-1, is DAMVIQNPRYQVTQFGKPVTLSCSQTLNHNVMYWYQQKSSQAPKLLFHYYDKDFNNEADTPDNFQSRRPNTSFCFLDIRSPGLGDTAMYLCATSRPGLRNTEAFFGQGTRLTVV.

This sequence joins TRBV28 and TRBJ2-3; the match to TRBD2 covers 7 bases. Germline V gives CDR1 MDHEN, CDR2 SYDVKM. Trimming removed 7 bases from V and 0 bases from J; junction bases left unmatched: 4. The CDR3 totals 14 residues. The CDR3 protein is CASNPSGSTDTQYF. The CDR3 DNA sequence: TGTGCCAGCAACCCTAGCGGTAGCACAGATACGCAGTATTTT.

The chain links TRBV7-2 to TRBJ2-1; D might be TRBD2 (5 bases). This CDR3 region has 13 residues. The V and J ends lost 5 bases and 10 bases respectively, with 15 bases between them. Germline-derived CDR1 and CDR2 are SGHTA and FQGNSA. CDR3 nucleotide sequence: TGTGCCAGCAGCCAGGACTGGGCCCAAGAGCAGTTCTTC. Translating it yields CASSQDWAQEQFF. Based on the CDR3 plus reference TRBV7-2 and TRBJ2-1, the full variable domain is GAGVSQSPSNKVTEKGKDVELRCDPISGHTALYWYRQSLGQGLEFLIYFQGNSAPDKSGLPSDRFSAERTGGSVSTLTIQRTQQEDSAVYLCASSQDWAQEQFFGPGTRLTVL.

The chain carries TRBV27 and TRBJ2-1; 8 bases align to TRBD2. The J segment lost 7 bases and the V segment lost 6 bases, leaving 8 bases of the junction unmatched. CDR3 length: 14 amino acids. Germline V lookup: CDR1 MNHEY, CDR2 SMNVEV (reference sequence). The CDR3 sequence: CASRAAGGINEQFF. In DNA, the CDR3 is TGTGCCAGCAGGGCCGCGGGAGGTATTAATGAGCAGTTCTTC.

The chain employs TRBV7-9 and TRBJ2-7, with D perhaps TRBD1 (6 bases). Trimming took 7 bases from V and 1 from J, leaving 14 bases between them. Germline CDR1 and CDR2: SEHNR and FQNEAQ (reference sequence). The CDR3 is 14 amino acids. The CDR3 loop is CASTLLQGSYEQYF. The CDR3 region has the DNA TGTGCCAGCACCCTGCTGCAGGGGTCCTACGAGCAGTACTTC.

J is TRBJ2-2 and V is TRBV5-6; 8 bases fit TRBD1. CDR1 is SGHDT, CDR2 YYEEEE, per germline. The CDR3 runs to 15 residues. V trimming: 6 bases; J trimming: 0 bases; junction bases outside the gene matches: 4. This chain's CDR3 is CASMMTGANTGELFF. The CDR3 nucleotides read TGTGCCAGCATGATGACAGGGGCGAACACCGGGGAGCTGTTTTTT.

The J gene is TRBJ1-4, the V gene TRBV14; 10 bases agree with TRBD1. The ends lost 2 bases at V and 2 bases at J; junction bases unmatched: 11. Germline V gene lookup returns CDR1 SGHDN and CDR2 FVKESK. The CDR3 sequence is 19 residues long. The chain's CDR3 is CASSQRRPGQGTTNEKLFF. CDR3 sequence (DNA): TGTGCCAGCAGCCAACGAAGGCCGGGACAGGGGACGACTAATGAAAAACTGTTTTTT.

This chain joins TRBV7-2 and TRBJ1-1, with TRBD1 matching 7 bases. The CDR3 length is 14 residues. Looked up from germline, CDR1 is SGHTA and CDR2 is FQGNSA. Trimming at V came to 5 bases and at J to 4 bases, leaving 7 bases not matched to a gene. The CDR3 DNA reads TGTGCCAGCAGCATTTATCGACAGGGCACTGAAGCTTTCTTT. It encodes CASSIYRQGTEAFF.

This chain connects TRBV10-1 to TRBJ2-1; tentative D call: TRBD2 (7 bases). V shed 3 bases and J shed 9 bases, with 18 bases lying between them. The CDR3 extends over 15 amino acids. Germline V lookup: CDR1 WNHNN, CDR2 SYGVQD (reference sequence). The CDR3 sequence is CASSENGGGPGEQFF. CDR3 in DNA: TGCGCCAGCAGTGAAAATGGGGGGGGGCCGGGTGAGCAGTTCTTC.

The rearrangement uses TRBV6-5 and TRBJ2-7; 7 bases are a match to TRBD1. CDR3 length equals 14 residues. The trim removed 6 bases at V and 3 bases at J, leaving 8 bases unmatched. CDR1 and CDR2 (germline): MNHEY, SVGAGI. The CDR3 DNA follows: TGTGCCAGCAGCACTCAGGGGGTATACTACGAGCAGTACTTC. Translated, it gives CASSTQGVYYEQYF.

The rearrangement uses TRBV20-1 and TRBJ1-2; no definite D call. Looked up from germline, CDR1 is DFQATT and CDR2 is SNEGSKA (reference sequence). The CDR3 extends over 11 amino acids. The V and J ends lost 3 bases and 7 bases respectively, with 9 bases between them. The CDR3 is CSASPRPGYTF. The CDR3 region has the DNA TGCAGTGCTAGCCCCAGGCCTGGCTACACCTTC.

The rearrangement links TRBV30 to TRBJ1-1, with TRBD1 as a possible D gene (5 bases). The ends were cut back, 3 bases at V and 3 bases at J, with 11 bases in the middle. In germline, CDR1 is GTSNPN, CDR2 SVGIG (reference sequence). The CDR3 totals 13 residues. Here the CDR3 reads CAWRGREDTEAFF. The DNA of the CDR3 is TGTGCCTGGAGGGGCAGGGAGGACACTGAAGCTTTCTTT.

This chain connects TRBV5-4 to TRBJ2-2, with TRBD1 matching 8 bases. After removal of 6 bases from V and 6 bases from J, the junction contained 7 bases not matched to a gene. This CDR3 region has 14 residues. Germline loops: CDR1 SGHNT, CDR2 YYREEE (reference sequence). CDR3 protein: CASTGGASAGELFF. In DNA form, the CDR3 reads TGTGCCAGCACAGGGGGCGCAAGCGCCGGGGAGCTGTTTTTT. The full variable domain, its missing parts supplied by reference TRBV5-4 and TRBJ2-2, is ETGVTQSPTHLIKTRGQQVTLRCSSQSGHNTVSWYQQALGQGPQFIFQYYREEENGRGNFPPRFSGLQFPNYSSELNVNALELDDSALYLCASTGGASAGELFFGEGSRLTVL.

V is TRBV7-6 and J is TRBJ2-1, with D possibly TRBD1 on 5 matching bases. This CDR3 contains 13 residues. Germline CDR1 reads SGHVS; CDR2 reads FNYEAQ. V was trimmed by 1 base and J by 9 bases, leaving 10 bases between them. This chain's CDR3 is CASSLEWQGEQFF. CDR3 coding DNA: TGTGCCAGCAGCTTAGAGTGGCAGGGTGAGCAGTTCTTC.

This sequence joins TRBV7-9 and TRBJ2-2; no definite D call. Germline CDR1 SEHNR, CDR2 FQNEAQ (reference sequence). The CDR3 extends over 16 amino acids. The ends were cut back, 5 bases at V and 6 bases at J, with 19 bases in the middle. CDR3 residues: CASSRDGVRTAGELFF. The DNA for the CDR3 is TGTGCCAGCAGCCGCGATGGAGTTAGAACGGCCGGGGAGCTGTTTTTT.

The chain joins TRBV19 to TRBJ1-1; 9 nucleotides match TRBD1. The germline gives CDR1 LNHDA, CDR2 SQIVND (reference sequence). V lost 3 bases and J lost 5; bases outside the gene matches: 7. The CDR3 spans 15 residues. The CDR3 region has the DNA TGTGCCAGTAGTATTCCGGGACAGGGAAAAACTGAAGCTTTCTTT. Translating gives CASSIPGQGKTEAFF.

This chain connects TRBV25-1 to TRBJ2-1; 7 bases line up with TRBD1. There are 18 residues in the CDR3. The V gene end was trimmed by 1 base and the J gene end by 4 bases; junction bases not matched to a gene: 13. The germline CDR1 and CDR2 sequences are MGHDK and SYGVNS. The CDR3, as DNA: TGTGCCAGCAGTGAATTTGGTGTCTCGGGACAGCTGTACAATGAGCAGTTCTTC. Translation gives CASSEFGVSGQLYNEQFF.

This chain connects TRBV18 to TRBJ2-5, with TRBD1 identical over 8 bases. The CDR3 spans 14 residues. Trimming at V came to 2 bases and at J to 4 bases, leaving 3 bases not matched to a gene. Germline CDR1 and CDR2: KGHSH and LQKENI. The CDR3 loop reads CASSPGQGGETQYF. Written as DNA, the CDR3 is TGTGCCAGCTCACCAGGACAGGGAGGAGAGACCCAGTACTTC.

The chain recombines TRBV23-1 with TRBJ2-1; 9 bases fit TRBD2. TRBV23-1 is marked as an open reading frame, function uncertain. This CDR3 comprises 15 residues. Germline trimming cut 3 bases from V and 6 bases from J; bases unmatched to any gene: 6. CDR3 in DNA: TGCGCCAGCAGTCATTTATTTAGCGGGAGCAATGAGCAGTTCTTC. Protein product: CASSHLFSGSNEQFF.

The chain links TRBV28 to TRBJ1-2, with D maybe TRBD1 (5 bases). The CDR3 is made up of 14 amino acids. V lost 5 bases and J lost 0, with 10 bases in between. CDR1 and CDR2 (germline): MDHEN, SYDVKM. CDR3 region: CASSVGRANYGYTF. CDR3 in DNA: TGTGCCAGCAGTGTGGGCAGGGCTAACTATGGCTACACCTTC.

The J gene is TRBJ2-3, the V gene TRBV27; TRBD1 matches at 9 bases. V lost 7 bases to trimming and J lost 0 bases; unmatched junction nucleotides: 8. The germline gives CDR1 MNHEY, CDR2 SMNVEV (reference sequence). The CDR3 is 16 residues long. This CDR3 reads CASITKQGASTDTQYF. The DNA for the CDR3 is TGTGCCAGCATTACAAAACAGGGGGCTAGCACAGATACGCAGTATTTT.

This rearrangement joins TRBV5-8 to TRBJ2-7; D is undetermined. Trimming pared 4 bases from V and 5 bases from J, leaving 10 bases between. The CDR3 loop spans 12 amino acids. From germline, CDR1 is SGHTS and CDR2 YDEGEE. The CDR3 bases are TGTGCCAGCAGCCCTGGTCCTAACGAGCAGTACTTC. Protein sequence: CASSPGPNEQYF.

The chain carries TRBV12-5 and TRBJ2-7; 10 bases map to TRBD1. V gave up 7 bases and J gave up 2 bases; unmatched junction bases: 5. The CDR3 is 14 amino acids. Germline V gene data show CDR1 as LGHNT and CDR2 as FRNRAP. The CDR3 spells CASETGTGAYEQYF. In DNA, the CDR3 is TGTGCTAGTGAAACCGGGACAGGGGCCTACGAGCAGTACTTC.

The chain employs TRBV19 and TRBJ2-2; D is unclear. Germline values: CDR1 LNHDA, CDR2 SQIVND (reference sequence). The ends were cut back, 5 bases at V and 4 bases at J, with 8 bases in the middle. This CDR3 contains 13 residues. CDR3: CASSPVITGELFF. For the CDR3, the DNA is TGTGCCAGTAGTCCAGTAATCACCGGGGAGCTGTTTTTT.

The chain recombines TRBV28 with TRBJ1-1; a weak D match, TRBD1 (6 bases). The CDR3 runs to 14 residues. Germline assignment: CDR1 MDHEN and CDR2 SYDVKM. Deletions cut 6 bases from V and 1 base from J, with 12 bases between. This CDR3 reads CASSRRTANTEAFF. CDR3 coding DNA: TGTGCCAGCAGCCGCCGGACAGCGAACACTGAAGCTTTCTTT.

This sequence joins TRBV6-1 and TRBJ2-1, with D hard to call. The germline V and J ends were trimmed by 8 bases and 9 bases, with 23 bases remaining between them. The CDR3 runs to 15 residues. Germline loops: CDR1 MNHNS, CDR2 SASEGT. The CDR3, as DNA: TGTGCCAGCCTTATGAAAGACTTCGCCAGAGGTGAGCAGTTCTTC. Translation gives CASLMKDFARGEQFF.

The CDR3 protein is CASSEDREYGYTF. The CDR3 DNA follows: TGTGCCAGCAGTGAAGACAGGGAATATGGCTACACCTTC. The chain couples TRBV6-1 to TRBJ1-2; D perhaps matches TRBD1 (6 bases). Trimming removed 1 base at V and 5 bases at J, with 8 bases between. Germline V gene data show CDR1 as MNHNS and CDR2 as SASEGT. The CDR3 sequence is 13 residues long.

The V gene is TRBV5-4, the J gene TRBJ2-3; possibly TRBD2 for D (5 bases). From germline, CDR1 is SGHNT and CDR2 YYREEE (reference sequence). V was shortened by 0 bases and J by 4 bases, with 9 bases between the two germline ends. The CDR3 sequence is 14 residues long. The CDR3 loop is CASSLVLAPDTQYF. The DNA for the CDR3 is TGTGCCAGCAGCTTGGTCCTAGCCCCAGATACGCAGTATTTT.